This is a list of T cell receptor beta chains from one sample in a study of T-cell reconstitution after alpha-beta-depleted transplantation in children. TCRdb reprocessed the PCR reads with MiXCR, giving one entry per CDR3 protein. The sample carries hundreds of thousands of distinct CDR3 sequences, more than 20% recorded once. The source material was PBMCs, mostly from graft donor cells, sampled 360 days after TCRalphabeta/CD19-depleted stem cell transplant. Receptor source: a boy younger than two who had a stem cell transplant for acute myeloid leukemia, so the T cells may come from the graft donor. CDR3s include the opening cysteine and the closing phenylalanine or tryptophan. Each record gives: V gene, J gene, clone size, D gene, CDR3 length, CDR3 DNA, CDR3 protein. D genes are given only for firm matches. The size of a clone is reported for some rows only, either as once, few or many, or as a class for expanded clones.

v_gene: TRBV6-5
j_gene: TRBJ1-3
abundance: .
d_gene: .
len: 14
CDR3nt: TGTGCCAGCAGTTACTGGGGGTCTGGAAACACCATATATTTT
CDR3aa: CASSYWGSGNTIYF

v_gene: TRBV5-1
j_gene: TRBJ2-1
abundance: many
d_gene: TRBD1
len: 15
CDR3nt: TGCGCCAGCAGCCTGCCGGGACAGGGTATCGATGAGCAGTTCTTC
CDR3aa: CASSLPGQGIDEQFF

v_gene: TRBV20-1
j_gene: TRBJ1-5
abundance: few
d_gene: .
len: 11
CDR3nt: TGCAGTGGAGGTCTGGATCAGCCCCAGCATTTT
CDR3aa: CSGGLDQPQHF

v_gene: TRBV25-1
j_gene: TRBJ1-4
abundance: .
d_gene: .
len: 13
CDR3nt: TGTGCCAGCAGTGCGGCAGCGAATGAAAAACTGTTTTTT
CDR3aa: CASSAAANEKLFF

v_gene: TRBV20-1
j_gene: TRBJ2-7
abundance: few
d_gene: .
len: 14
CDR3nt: TGCAGTGCTAGCGGGACACCCATCTCCTACGAGCAGTACTTC
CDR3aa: CSASGTPISYEQYF

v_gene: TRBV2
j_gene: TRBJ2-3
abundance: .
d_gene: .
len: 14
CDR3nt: TGTGCCAGCAGCCATAGGACCGACCTCGATACGCAGTATTTT
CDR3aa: CASSHRTDLDTQYF

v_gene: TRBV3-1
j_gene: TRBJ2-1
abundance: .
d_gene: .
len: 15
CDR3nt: TGTGCCAGCAGCCCACAGGGACAATCCTACAATGAGCAGTTCTTC
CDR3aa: CASSPQGQSYNEQFF

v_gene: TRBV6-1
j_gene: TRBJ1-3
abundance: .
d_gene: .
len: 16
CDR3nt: TGTGCCAGCAGTGAAGCGCTCGGGGGAACTGGAAACACCATATATTTT
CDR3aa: CASSEALGGTGNTIYF

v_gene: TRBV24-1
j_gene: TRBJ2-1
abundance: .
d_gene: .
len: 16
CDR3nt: TGTGCCACCAGTGATTTAAAGGGGGGCCGCGACAATGAGCAGTTCTTC
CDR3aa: CATSDLKGGRDNEQFF

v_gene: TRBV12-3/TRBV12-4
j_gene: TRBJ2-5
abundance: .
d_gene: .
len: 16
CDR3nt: TGTGCCAGCAGTATAAAAAACAGGGAGACCAAAGAGACCCAGTACTTC
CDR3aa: CASSIKNRETKETQYF

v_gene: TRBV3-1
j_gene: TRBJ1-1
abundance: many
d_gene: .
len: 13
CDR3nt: TGTGCCAGCAGCCAACTACCCGGGGTTGAAGCTTTCTTT
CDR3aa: CASSQLPGVEAFF

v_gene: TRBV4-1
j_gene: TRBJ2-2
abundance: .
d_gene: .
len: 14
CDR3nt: TGCGCCAGCAGGGATGGCCGTCACACCGGGGAGCTGTTTTTT
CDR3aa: CASRDGRHTGELFF

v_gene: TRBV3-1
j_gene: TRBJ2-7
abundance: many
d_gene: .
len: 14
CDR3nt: TGTGCCAGCAGCCAGGATTTAGCCAGATACGAGCAGTACTTC
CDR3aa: CASSQDLARYEQYF

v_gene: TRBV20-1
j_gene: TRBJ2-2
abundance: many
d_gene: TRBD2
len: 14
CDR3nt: TGCAGTGCATCTCGGACTAGTCGGACCGGGGAGCTGTTTTTT
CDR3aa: CSASRTSRTGELFF

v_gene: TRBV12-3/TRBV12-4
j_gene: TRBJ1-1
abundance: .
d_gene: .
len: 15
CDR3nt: TGTGCCAGCAGTTCCCGGGGGGCCCGCGGCACTGAAGCTTTCTTT
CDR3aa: CASSSRGARGTEAFF

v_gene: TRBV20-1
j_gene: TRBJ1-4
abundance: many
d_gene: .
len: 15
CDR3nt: TGCAGTGCTAGGGGGTTGGGGGGCGGATATGAAAAACTGTTTTTT
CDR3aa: CSARGLGGGYEKLFF

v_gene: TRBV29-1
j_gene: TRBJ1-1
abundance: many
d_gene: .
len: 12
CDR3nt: TGCAGCGTTCACGGGTGGAACACTGAAGCTTTCTTT
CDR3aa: CSVHGWNTEAFF

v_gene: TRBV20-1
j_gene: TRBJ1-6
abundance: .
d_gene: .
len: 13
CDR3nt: TGCAGTGCTAGCGCGACGCCACCGAAGCCCCTCCACTTT
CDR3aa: CSASATPPKPLHF

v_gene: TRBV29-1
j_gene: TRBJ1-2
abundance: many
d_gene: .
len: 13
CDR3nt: TGCAGCGTTCAGTCGGGCAGGGAATATGGCTACACCTTC
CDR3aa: CSVQSGREYGYTF

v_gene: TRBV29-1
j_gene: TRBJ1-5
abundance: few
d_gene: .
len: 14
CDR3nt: TGCAGCGTCGTCGTCGATGCTCCCTCCCAGCCCCAGCATTTT
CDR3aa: CSVVVDAPSQPQHF

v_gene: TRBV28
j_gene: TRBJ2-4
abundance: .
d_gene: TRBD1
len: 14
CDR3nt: TGTGCCAGTTTCCCGGACAGGCGCAGGGGCATTCAGTACTTC
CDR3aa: CASFPDRRRGIQYF

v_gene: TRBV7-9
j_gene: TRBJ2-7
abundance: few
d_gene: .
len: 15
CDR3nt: TGTGCCAGCAGCTCCTTCCCTCTCAGCTCCTACGAGCAGTACTTC
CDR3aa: CASSSFPLSSYEQYF

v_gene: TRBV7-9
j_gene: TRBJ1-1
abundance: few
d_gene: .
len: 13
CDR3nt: TGTGCCAGCAGCTTTGAATCGAACACTGAAGCTTTCTTT
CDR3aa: CASSFESNTEAFF

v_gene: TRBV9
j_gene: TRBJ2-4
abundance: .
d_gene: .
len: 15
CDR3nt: TGTGCCAGCACCACCCGTGGGACCAAAAACGACATTCAGTACTTC
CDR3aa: CASTTRGTKNDIQYF

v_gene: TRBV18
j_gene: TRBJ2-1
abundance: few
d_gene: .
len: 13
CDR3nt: TGTGCCAGCTGCCCTGGGGTTGCCAATGAGCAGTTCTTC
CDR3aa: CASCPGVANEQFF

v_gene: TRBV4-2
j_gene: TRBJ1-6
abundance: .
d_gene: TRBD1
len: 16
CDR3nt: TGTGCCAGCAGCCAAGATATAGGACAGGGGGATTCACCCCTCCACTTT
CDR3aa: CASSQDIGQGDSPLHF

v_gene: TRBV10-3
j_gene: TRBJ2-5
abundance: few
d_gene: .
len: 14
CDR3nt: TGTGCCATCAGTGACACGGGCCTCGAAGAGACCCAGTACTTC
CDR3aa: CAISDTGLEETQYF